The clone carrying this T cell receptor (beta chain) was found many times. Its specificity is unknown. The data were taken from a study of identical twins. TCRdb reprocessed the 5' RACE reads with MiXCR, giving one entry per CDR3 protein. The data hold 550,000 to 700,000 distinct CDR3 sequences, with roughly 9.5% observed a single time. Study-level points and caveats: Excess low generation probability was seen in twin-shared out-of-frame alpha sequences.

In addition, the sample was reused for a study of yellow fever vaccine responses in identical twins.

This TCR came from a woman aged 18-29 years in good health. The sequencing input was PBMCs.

The CDR3 nucleotides are TGTGCCAGCAGCCAAGTGGAGAACGCGAACTATGGCTACACCTTC. Amino acid sequence: CASSQVENANYGYTF. The chain combines TRBV14 with TRBJ1-2; D unclear. Trimming left V 1 base short and J 2 bases short, with 11 bases between. CDR1 is SGHDN and CDR2 is FVKESK in the germline V gene. This CDR3 is built from 15 residues.